This TCR beta chain comes out of a study of early T cells in non-severe SARS-CoV-2 infection. Study in general: The chains were unpaired, and the sequenced material was bulk RNA from unsorted whole blood.

Attachment of unique molecular identifiers was made to individual cDNA molecules. Via MiXCR, TCRdb re-called the 5' RACE reads, giving one row per CDR3 protein. Of roughly 47,000 distinct CDR3 sequences listed, approximately 22% were seen once; the top ten hold around 4.6%. In its sample, this clonotype was seen many times. Its antigen remains unidentified. Study conclusions and caveats: Anti-spike CD8 responses were favored by VDJdb matching, which missed private and CD4 specificities.

Trimming cost V 10 bases and J 6 bases, with 16 bases left between them. The CDR3 spans 13 residues. Germline V gene lookup returns CDR1 LNHDA and CDR2 SQIVND (reference sequence). The sequences come from whole blood, collected at baseline. This clonotype originated in an adult who was a healthcare worker with PCR-confirmed SARS-CoV-2 infection or an uninfected control (not recorded which). The V gene is TRBV19, the J gene TRBJ1-5; no clear D. DNA of the CDR3: TGTGCCATTTCAGAAGGGAAGGCTCAGCCCCAGCATTTT. It codes for CAISEGKAQPQHF. Supplemented by reference TRBV19 and TRBJ1-5, the full variable domain reads DGGITQSPKYLFRKEGQNVTLSCEQNLNHDAMYWYRQDPGQGLRLIYYSQIVNDFQKGDIAEGYSVSREKKESFPLTVTSAQKNPTAFYLCAISEGKAQPQHFGDGTRLSIL.